Here is one T cell receptor beta chain with its context. This CDR3 is built from 14 residues. CDR1 and CDR2 from the germline V gene are SGHRS and YFSETQ. The V and J ends lost 5 bases and 4 bases, in that order; junction bases with no gene match: 9. This sample was taken from a study of blood T cell repertoires in COVID-19. Study in general: The United States, Italy and Spain provided the acute and convalescent COVID-19 samples.

Cohort assignment relied on participant-reported clinical history. Methods used by the authors: How many nucleated cells were present was estimated from reference gene primer amplification. Sequencing was performed with immunoSEQ multiplex PCR; in TCRdb, only in-frame clones are kept and a portion is missing. The V and J calls and clone size come from that table; D and trimming were worked out from the DNA. The sample gives around 130,000 clones, around 80% of which show up once; 1.5% to 2% is in the top ten. The rearrangement uses TRBV5-1 and TRBJ2-7; 7 positions match TRBD2. The receptor was derived from a woman between 18 and 30 years old who had been exposed to COVID-19. Material for sequencing was PBMCs or T cells enriched from blood (not recorded which). CDR3 in amino acids: CASRLSGTLYEQYF. Here the CDR3 DNA reads TGCGCCAGCAGGTTAAGCGGGACCCTATACGAGCAGTACTTC.